The rows below give T cell receptor beta chains drawn from one sample of a study of Ad26.COV2.S vaccination and SARS-CoV-2 variants. Sequencing was performed with immunoSEQ multiplex PCR; in TCRdb, only in-frame clones are kept and a portion is missing. The data show 150,000 to 200,000 clones, approximately 88% seen once. Sequenced here: peripheral blood, sampled after recovery from COVID-19. These receptors were collected from a human donor who had recovered from COVID-19. The CDR3 runs from the conserved cysteine through the conserved F or W. Fields, in order: D gene, J gene, V gene, clone size, CDR3 protein, CDR3 DNA. A D gene is named only where the DNA matches it firmly. Part of the rows lack a size; the others show once, few, many or a class for expanded clones.

d_gene: -; j_gene: TRBJ2-2; v_gene: TRBV12-1; abundance: few; CDR3aa: CASSYGQENTGELFF; CDR3nt: TGTGCCAGCAGCTACGGGCAGGAGAACACCGGGGAGCTGTTTTTT
d_gene: -; j_gene: TRBJ1-4; v_gene: TRBV18; abundance: -; CDR3aa: CASSPRGATNEKLFF; CDR3nt: TGTGCCAGCTCACCACGAGGGGCAACTAATGAAAAACTGTTTTTT
d_gene: TRBD1; j_gene: TRBJ2-7; v_gene: TRBV11-2; abundance: once; CDR3aa: CASSLGTGRLEQYF; CDR3nt: TGTGCCAGCAGCCTCGGGACAGGACGACTCGAGCAGTACTTC
d_gene: TRBD1; j_gene: TRBJ1-2; v_gene: TRBV6-5; abundance: -; CDR3aa: CASSYTGEYGYTF; CDR3nt: TGTGCCAGCAGTTATACAGGGGAATATGGCTACACCTTC
d_gene: -; j_gene: TRBJ1-2; v_gene: TRBV27; abundance: -; CDR3aa: CASSLYGTGNDYTF; CDR3nt: TGTGCCAGCAGTTTATACGGAACAGGGAATGACTACACCTTC
d_gene: TRBD2; j_gene: TRBJ2-1; v_gene: TRBV4-2; abundance: -; CDR3aa: CASSQEPRTSGRVNEQFF; CDR3nt: TGTGCCAGCAGCCAAGAACCCAGGACTAGCGGGAGAGTCAATGAGCAGTTCTTC
d_gene: -; j_gene: TRBJ1-2; v_gene: TRBV19; abundance: -; CDR3aa: CASSPSGQNYGYTF; CDR3nt: TGTGCCAGTAGTCCCTCGGGGCAAAACTATGGCTACACCTTC
d_gene: TRBD1; j_gene: TRBJ2-3; v_gene: TRBV15; abundance: -; CDR3aa: CATSGFGTVRDTQYF; CDR3nt: TGTGCCACCAGCGGATTTGGGACAGTTAGAGATACGCAGTATTTT
d_gene: TRBD2; j_gene: TRBJ2-7; v_gene: TRBV5-1; abundance: -; CDR3aa: CASSWGLTQAGVWREQYF; CDR3nt: TGCGCCAGCAGCTGGGGCCTAACCCAAGCGGGAGTTTGGAGAGAGCAGTACTTC
d_gene: TRBD2; j_gene: TRBJ2-6; v_gene: TRBV18; abundance: -; CDR3aa: CASSPSGGAASGANVLTF; CDR3nt: TGTGCCAGCTCACCATCGGGGGGGGCTGCCTCTGGGGCCAACGTCCTGACTTTC
d_gene: TRBD2; j_gene: TRBJ2-3; v_gene: TRBV5-4; abundance: -; CDR3aa: CASSLPSGADTQYF; CDR3nt: TGTGCCAGCAGCTTACCTAGCGGGGCAGATACGCAGTATTTT
d_gene: -; j_gene: TRBJ2-1; v_gene: TRBV6-5; abundance: -; CDR3aa: CASSYRQEIYNEQFF; CDR3nt: TGTGCCAGCAGTTATCGACAGGAGATATACAATGAGCAGTTCTTC
d_gene: -; j_gene: TRBJ1-1; v_gene: TRBV5-1; abundance: -; CDR3aa: CASSLNTVTTEAFF; CDR3nt: TGCGCCAGCAGCTTGAATACAGTAACCACTGAAGCTTTCTTT
d_gene: TRBD2; j_gene: TRBJ2-3; v_gene: TRBV3-1/TRBV3-2; abundance: -; CDR3aa: CASSQGWGGADTQYF; CDR3nt: TGTGCCAGCAGCCAAGGATGGGGGGGGGCAGATACGCAGTATTTT
d_gene: -; j_gene: TRBJ1-2; v_gene: TRBV5-8; abundance: once; CDR3aa: CASRANYGYTF; CDR3nt: TGTGCCAGCCGAGCTAACTATGGCTACACCTTC
d_gene: -; j_gene: TRBJ2-1; v_gene: TRBV7-2; abundance: -; CDR3aa: CASSSGSGLSSEFF; CDR3nt: TGTGCCAGCAGCTCAGGAAGTGGACTATCCTCGGAGTTCTTC
d_gene: TRBD1; j_gene: TRBJ1-4; v_gene: TRBV5-4; abundance: -; CDR3aa: CASSLGQGLEGEKLFF; CDR3nt: TGTGCCAGCAGCTTGGGACAGGGGTTGGAAGGAGAAAAACTGTTTTTT
d_gene: TRBD2; j_gene: TRBJ2-3; v_gene: TRBV13; abundance: -; CDR3aa: CASSPGGKDTQYF; CDR3nt: TGTGCCAGCAGCCCCGGGGGGAAAGATACGCAGTATTTT
d_gene: TRBD2; j_gene: TRBJ2-1; v_gene: TRBV7-3; abundance: -; CDR3aa: CASGLAGLNEQFF; CDR3nt: TGTGCCAGCGGACTAGCGGGCCTCAATGAGCAGTTCTTC
d_gene: TRBD2; j_gene: TRBJ2-2; v_gene: TRBV5-8; abundance: -; CDR3aa: CASSLVEAGDTGELFF; CDR3nt: TGTGCCAGCAGCCTTGTGGAGGCGGGAGATACCGGGGAGCTGTTTTTT
d_gene: TRBD1; j_gene: TRBJ1-1; v_gene: TRBV6-4; abundance: -; CDR3aa: CASGGQGARGDTEAFF; CDR3nt: TGTGCCAGCGGGGGACAGGGGGCACGTGGAGACACTGAAGCTTTCTTT
d_gene: -; j_gene: TRBJ2-7; v_gene: TRBV6-1; abundance: -; CDR3aa: CASSERKWGSYEQYF; CDR3nt: TGTGCCAGCAGTGAAAGGAAGTGGGGCTCCTACGAGCAGTACTTC
d_gene: TRBD1; j_gene: TRBJ2-3; v_gene: TRBV25-1; abundance: -; CDR3aa: CASSDRVTDTQYF; CDR3nt: TGTGCCAGTTCGGACAGGGTCACAGATACGCAGTATTTT
d_gene: TRBD1; j_gene: TRBJ1-1; v_gene: TRBV3-1/TRBV3-2; abundance: -; CDR3aa: CASSLTGGTEAFF; CDR3nt: TGTGCCAGCAGCCTAACAGGGGGGACTGAAGCTTTCTTT
d_gene: -; j_gene: TRBJ2-1; v_gene: TRBV6-5; abundance: -; CDR3aa: CASAQGAGDNNEQFF; CDR3nt: TGTGCCAGCGCCCAGGGGGCGGGGGATAACAATGAGCAGTTCTTC
d_gene: -; j_gene: TRBJ2-3; v_gene: TRBV7-2; abundance: -; CDR3aa: CASRASSLDTQYF; CDR3nt: TGTGCCAGCCGAGCTAGCAGTTTAGATACGCAGTATTTT
d_gene: TRBD2; j_gene: TRBJ2-1; v_gene: TRBV10-3; abundance: -; CDR3aa: CAISEYLVPNSGGVYNEQFF; CDR3nt: TGTGCCATCAGTGAGTATCTCGTCCCGAATAGCGGGGGAGTCTACAATGAGCAGTTCTTC
d_gene: -; j_gene: TRBJ1-1; v_gene: TRBV6-5; abundance: -; CDR3aa: CASNLWRVDTEAFF; CDR3nt: TGTGCCAGCAACCTCTGGAGGGTGGACACTGAAGCTTTCTTT
d_gene: TRBD1; j_gene: TRBJ1-1; v_gene: TRBV10-1; abundance: -; CDR3aa: CASSRDRSMNTEAFF; CDR3nt: TGCGCCAGCTCGCGGGACAGAAGCATGAACACTGAAGCTTTCTTT
d_gene: TRBD2; j_gene: TRBJ2-5; v_gene: TRBV2; abundance: once; CDR3aa: CASTILAGGKETQYF; CDR3nt: TGTGCCAGCACTATACTAGCGGGGGGGAAAGAGACCCAGTACTTC
d_gene: -; j_gene: TRBJ1-1; v_gene: TRBV12-3/TRBV12-4; abundance: -; CDR3aa: CASSPRGAEAFF; CDR3nt: TGTGCCAGCAGTCCTCGGGGCGCTGAAGCTTTCTTT
d_gene: -; j_gene: TRBJ2-6; v_gene: TRBV7-9; abundance: -; CDR3aa: CASSSNGANVLTF; CDR3nt: TGTGCCAGCAGCTCGAATGGGGCCAACGTCCTGACTTTC
d_gene: -; j_gene: TRBJ2-2; v_gene: TRBV11-3; abundance: -; CDR3aa: CASSSPANTGELFF; CDR3nt: TGTGCCAGCAGCTCCCCCGCGAACACCGGGGAGCTGTTTTTT
d_gene: -; j_gene: TRBJ1-5; v_gene: TRBV4-1; abundance: -; CDR3aa: CASSPELHQPQHF; CDR3nt: TGCGCCAGCAGCCCGGAGTTACATCAGCCCCAGCATTTT
d_gene: TRBD1; j_gene: TRBJ2-3; v_gene: TRBV9; abundance: once; CDR3aa: CASSELGQRTDTQYF; CDR3nt: TGTGCCAGCAGCGAGTTGGGACAGCGTACAGATACGCAGTATTTT
d_gene: TRBD1; j_gene: TRBJ1-2; v_gene: TRBV19; abundance: once; CDR3aa: CASRTGTGNYGYTF; CDR3nt: TGTGCCAGTCGGACCGGGACAGGGAACTATGGCTACACCTTC